This T cell receptor beta chain was retrieved from a study of T-cell reconstitution after alpha-beta-depleted transplantation in children. A library of TCRbeta sequences, prepared with unique molecular identifiers, was generated. A single record per CDR3 protein comes from TCRdb applying MiXCR to the PCR reads. The table records about 610,000 distinct CDR3 sequences, about 11% of them present only once. The CDR3 is 15 residues long. After removal of 4 bases from V and 3 bases from J, the junction contained 6 bases not matched to a gene. Germline lookup yields CDR1 ENHRY and CDR2 SYGVKD. At least ten counts were recorded for this clonotype.

V is TRBV10-3 and J is TRBJ2-1, with 7 nucleotides matching TRBD2. The receptor comes from a human donor who donated a stem cell graft to a child with acute myeloid leukemia. The source material was PBMCs from the stem cell graft donor, sampled from the stem cell graft. This CDR3 reads CAISGAGIGYNEQFF. The CDR3 nucleotides read TGTGCCATCAGTGGAGCGGGAATTGGCTACAATGAGCAGTTCTTC.